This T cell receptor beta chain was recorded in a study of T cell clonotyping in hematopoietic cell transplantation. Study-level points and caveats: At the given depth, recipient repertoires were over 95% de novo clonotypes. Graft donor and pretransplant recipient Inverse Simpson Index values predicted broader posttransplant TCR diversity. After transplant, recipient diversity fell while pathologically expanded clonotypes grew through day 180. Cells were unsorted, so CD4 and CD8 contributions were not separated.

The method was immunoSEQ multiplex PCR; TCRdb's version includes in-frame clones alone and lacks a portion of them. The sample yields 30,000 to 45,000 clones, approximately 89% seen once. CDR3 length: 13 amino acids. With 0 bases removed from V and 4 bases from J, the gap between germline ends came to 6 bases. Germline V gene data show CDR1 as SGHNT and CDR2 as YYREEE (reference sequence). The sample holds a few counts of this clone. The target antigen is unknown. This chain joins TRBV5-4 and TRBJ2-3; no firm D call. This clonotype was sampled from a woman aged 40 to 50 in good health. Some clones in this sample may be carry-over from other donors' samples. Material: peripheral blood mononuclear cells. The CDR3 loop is CASSLVGSDTQYF. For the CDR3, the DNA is TGTGCCAGCAGCTTGGTTGGGTCAGATACGCAGTATTTT.